This TCR beta chain was sequenced during a study of human T cells and chemical hapten exposure (dated by TCRdb to the early 2020s). General notes on the study: For sensitization, 2% DPC in acetone was applied to a roughly 2 cm by roughly 2 cm area of upper inner arm skin. Weekly therapeutic DPC doses were additionally applied to the scalp of patients throughout the roughly 25-week study period. Patch testing on the upper back used Finn chambers containing 0.01% DPC, with scoring done after 6 days according to International Contact Dermatitis Research Group standards. The patient cohort, mostly female, included alopecia areata with under or over 50% scalp involvement, alopecia totalis and alopecia universalis. Libraries were combined into a pool for sequencing, and differences in TCR yield between samples came mainly from small differences in library volumes within the pool. In alopecia patients, the study followed how the peripheral blood TCR repertoire changed in vivo over primary and secondary sensitization to diphenylcyclopropenone (DPC), a hapten. Blood samples were taken from patients before sensitization (week 0) and at 2, 6 and about 24 weeks after DPC sensitization. About 27 alopecia patients gave blood for TCR sequencing at one to four time points (pre-sensitization, 2, 6 and 24 weeks). Overall study results and their limits: Patch test score correlated positively with the number of PT1 expanded TCRs, reaching significance at thresholds 8, 16 and 32 but not at 4. No change with DPC sensitization was found in the number of TCRs above 1 in 1000 frequency, and no evidence of global repertoire structure alterations was found. All patients had alopecia, a presumed autoimmune disease, so their immune response might differ from that of healthy individuals. Repeated subsampling changed both the strength of the expansion versus patch-test correlation and the threshold at which the correlation became significant. Significantly more large CDR3 similarity clusters were formed by expanded TCRs than by pre-sensitization or healthy control sets, consistent with antigen-driven responses.

Preparation of the library involved RACE. Sequencing was performed on a NextSeq 500. Library preparation attached unique molecular identifiers to individual cDNA molecules for quantitative, reproducible TCR counting. Both TCR alpha and TCR beta chains were sequenced from each blood RNA sample. The paper's data handling went like this. Samples had a median of around 92,000 TCRs, with a range from roughly 20,000 to 690,600. V, J and CDR3 annotation of the TCR reads was performed with the Decombinator software suite. For PS versus PT1 abundance plots, all samples were subsampled to the same number of TCRs (28,000). TCRs were defined as expanded if absent before sensitization and observed at least eight times at the 2-week time point. The public sequencing data were trimmed at Q25 with fastp and processed into clonotypes with MiXCR by TCRdb, which kept only in-frame beta chains. One record per CDR3 amino acid sequence lists the most common genes and DNA. The V and J calls come from TCRdb's annotation, not from the publication. Here the sample has over 300,000 distinct CDR3 sequences; around 5.5% occur a single time. Of the sample, 2.5% to 3% is held by the ten largest clones.

This clonotype is a singleton in its sample. No cognate antigen has been identified for it. Base qualities were left out, and no much larger clone turns up one base away. Weak support is all one read offers. Reading the label with the study, this specimen's time point is: pre-sensitization, week 0. Interpreted using the paper, the treatment or condition label stands for: therapeutic diphenylcyclopropenone sensitization with weekly scalp DPC. Blood at each patch-test visit was drawn before the patch test was applied. Patients were eligible if aged 18 to 70, diagnosed with alopecia and judged suitable for DPC therapy, and pregnant patients were excluded. Unfractionated whole blood was collected in Tempus Blood RNA tubes, and total RNA was extracted from that blood. V trim: 6 bases; J trim: 4 bases; unmatched bases: 6. Spanning cysteine to phenylalanine, the CDR3 consists of 14 amino acids. Only CDR3 DNA is held: 42 bases, read in frame from base 1.

The TCR comes from a woman aged 45-65 years with alopecia areata. Some clones in this sample may be carry-over from other donors' samples. The V gene is TRBV12-3 or TRBV12-4 and the J gene is TRBJ2-7, with 10 bases aligning to TRBD2. This specimen consisted of whole blood, obtained in connection with sensitization to the hapten diphenylcyclopropenone (DPC). This receptor carries the CDR3 CASRRSGRTYEQYF. The sequenced DNA: TGTGCCAGCAGGCGTAGCGGGAGGACGTACGAGCAGTACTTC.